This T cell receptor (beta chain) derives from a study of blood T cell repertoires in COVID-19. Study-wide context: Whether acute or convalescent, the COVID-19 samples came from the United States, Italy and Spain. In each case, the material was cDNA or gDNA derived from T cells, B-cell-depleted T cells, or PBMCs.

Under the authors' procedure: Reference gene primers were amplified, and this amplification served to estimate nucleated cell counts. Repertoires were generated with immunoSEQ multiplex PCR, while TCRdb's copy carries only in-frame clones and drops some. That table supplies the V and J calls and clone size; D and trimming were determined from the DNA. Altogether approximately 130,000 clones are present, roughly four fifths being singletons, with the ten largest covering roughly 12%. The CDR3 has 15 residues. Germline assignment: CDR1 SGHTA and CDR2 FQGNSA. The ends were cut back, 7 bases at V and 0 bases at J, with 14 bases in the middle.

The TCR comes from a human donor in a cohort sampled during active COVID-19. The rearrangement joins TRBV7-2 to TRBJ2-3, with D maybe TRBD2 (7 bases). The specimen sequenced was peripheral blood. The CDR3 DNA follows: TGTGCCAGCATTCGCAGGGGAGGGAGCACAGATACGCAGTATTTT. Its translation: CASIRRGGSTDTQYF.